This TCR beta chain is from a study of T cell changes during pregnancy in multiple sclerosis (dated by TCRdb to between 2017 and 2020). The study in broad terms: Changes in the T cell repertoire over the course of pregnancy were examined in this study in women with multiple sclerosis.

Notes on this clone: Its antigen is not yet known. Base qualities were left out, and no much larger clone turns up one base away.

Libraries were built with the immunoSEQ multiplex PCR assay. TCRdb stores this immuneACCESS table with in-frame sequences only. Part of the clones is absent; in the studies checked, under half of the shortfall reflects unresolved V genes, and no reason is known for the rest. The sample table lists some 59,000 clones, about 90% of them with a count of one. In total, the top ten clones hold 5.5% to 8% of the sample. The germline V end is reduced by 2 bases and the J end by 8 bases; junction bases left unmatched: 9. From cysteine to phenylalanine, the CDR3 is 15 amino acids long. Left in the record is the CDR3 DNA by itself, 45 bases read in frame from the first base. Looking up the germline V gene yields CDR1 MNHEY and CDR2 SVGAGI.

Rearrangement joined TRBV6-5 to TRBJ2-1, with 7 junctional bases fitting TRBD1. The receptor's source is a female donor in good health, enrolled as a control in a pregnancy study. The specimen was peripheral blood, collected in the third trimester of pregnancy. The CDR3 reads as follows: CASSYTGAMADEQFF. Here is the DNA: TGTGCCAGCAGTTACACAGGGGCCATGGCCGATGAGCAGTTCTTC.